This TCR beta chain was captured by sequencing in a study of beta chain features in type 1 diabetes (dated by TCRdb to 2017 to 2018). Study-level background: Mean age, gender distribution, total cell number and subset yield did not differ between patients and healthy donors. In the study, recently diagnosed type 1 diabetes patients and matched healthy donors were compared on the TCRB repertoires of their sorted circulating CD4+ T cell subsets. Across all samples, some 110,000,000 sorted cells were examined, and cell number per subset correlated strongly with RNA yield. Naive and central memory subsets were obtained from all 30 or so donors, but regulatory and stem cell-like memory subsets were isolated from only 8 patients and roughly eight healthy donors. Points the paper makes about the study in general: Patients with type 1 diabetes made fewer insertions and deleted more nucleotides at VDJ recombination sites, implying thymic rearrangement abnormalities. Because the HLA sub-analyses included only small numbers of individuals, any influence of HLA type on TCRB rearrangement was left unresolved. Naive, central memory and regulatory TCRB repertoires appeared to be more similar among patients than among healthy donors. A moderate but significant shortening of TCRB CDR3 length was observed in type 1 diabetes patients in all four CD4+ subsets. Sequencing cDNA rather than genomic DNA could over-represent highly expressing activated cells, although activation and CD3 levels did not differ between groups. Shorter templates might have been favored by PCR, but patient and control samples were amplified and corrected together, so both groups would have been affected equally by any skew.

Remarks on this clone: Its target antigen remains unknown. Within one base of it there is no much larger clone, and no base qualities were kept.

Each donor gave one peripheral blood draw, roughly 110 mL on average, collected into heparinised tubes. A BD FACSAria II was used to sort naive, central memory, regulatory and stem cell-like memory CD4+ T cells with a panel that included CD45RO, CCR7, CD25, CD127, CD95 and CD27. All sorted populations exceeded 95% purity. PBMCs were isolated immediately by Lymphoprep density gradient centrifugation and stained directly without culture. So that batch effects would be minimized, each experiment stained and sorted samples in pairs, pairing one healthy donor with one patient. Trimming costs V 1 base and J 0 bases, and their ends lie 10 bases apart. The germline V gene (reference sequence) specifies MNHNY as CDR1 and SVGAGI as CDR2. The CDR3 starts with the cysteine, ends with the phenylalanine, and has 16 residues. CDR3 DNA is the only sequence kept; it has 48 bases, read in frame from the first base.

The High Capacity cDNA Reverse Transcription Kit was used to reverse transcribe all of the isolated RNA, meaning that expressed TCRB transcripts were what got sequenced. Deep immunoSEQ sequencing was applied to naive, central memory and regulatory T cell samples, giving an average of approximately 3.8 million total reads per sample. After sorted cells were lysed in RLT buffer, RNA was extracted with DNase-treated RNeasy Micro or Mini kits, with the choice depending on cell number. Each cell subset was processed separately to prevent cross-contamination, with patient and healthy donor samples processed together. TCRB sequences were amplified from cDNA with the immunoSEQ multiplex PCR, producing 87-bp fragments spanning the CDR3 region. Sequencing of the amplicons was performed on the Illumina HiSeq platform. The paper's processing steps were these. Synthetic template baselines were used to correct PCR bias computationally, reads within Hamming distance 2 were collapsed together, and singletons that could not be merged were discarded. Reads were aligned to IMGT to assign V, D and J genes, CDR3 length, and insertions or deletions at six rearrangement sites. Within each subset, clonotype counts were normalized to the number of sorted cells before true diversity and Gini coefficients were calculated with the tcR R package. The overlap coefficient, calculated on TCRB nucleotide sequences, was used to quantify repertoire sharing. Out-of-frame TCRB sequences from naive cells were analyzed to stand in for the pre-selection repertoire. Sourced from immuneACCESS, this table was stored by TCRdb with only in-frame sequences that have V and J called. A share of the clones is absent; for the studies checked, an unresolved V gene accounts for under half, and the remainder has no known explanation. V and J calls and clone size come straight from that table; D and trimming were deduced from the DNA. The table for this sample lists about 260,000 clones; roughly 25% of them were counted only once. Clones ranked in the top ten supply over 0.01% of the sample.

The sequence is built from TRBV6-6 and TRBJ1-5; D gene: possibly TRBD1, on 6 matching bases. Sequencing was performed on naive CD4+ T cells from blood. The cell subset or site label corresponds to: true naive CD4+ T cells. The sequence was collected from a woman in her 30s with type 1 diabetes. The DNA sequence is TGTGCCAGCAGTTACTTAAGGACAGATAGCAATCAGCCCCAGCATTTT. The resulting protein is CASSYLRTDSNQPQHF.